This TCR beta chain came from a study of T cells expressing NK-cell markers. Study overall: Beta-chain profiling covered CD3+CD56+NKG2C+, CD3+CD56+NKG2C- and CD3+CD56-NKG2C+ sorted subsets.

Germline V gene data show CDR1 as SGHDN and CDR2 as FVKESK. This CDR3 contains 16 residues. Reprocessing the 5' RACE reads, TCRdb reports a single entry for every CDR3 protein and omits DNA. This table lists some 150,000 distinct CDR3 sequences. What was sequenced was blood T cells: a sorted CD56 or NKG2C T cell subset, CD4+ or CD8+ T cells, or bulk PBMC T cells (not recorded which). This chain connects TRBV14 to TRBJ2-7; TCRdb's D call of TRBD2 is untestable without DNA. The receptor's source is a man younger than 35 in good health. The CDR3 spells CASSHSGTSAFYEQYF.